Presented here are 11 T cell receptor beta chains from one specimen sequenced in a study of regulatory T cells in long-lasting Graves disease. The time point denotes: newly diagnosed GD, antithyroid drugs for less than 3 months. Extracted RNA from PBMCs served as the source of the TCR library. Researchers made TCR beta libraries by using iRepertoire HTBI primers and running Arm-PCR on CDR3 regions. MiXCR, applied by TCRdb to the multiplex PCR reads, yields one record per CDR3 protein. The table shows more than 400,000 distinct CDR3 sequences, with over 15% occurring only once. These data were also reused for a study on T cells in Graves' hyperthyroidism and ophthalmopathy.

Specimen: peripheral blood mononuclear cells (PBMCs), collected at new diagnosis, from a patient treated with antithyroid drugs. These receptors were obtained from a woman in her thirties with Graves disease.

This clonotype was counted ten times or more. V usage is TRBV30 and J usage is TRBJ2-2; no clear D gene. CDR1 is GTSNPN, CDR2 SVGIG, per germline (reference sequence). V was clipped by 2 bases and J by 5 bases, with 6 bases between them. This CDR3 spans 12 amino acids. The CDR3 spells CAWSIGTGELFF. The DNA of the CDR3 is TGTGCCTGGAGTATTGGGACCGGGGAGCTGTTTTTT. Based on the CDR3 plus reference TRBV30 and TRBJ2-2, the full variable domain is SQTIHQWPATLVQPVGSPLSLECTVEGTSNPNLYWYRQAAGRGLQLLFYSVGIGQISSEVPQNLSASRPQDRQFILSSKKLLLSDSGFYLCAWSIGTGELFFGEGSRLTVL.

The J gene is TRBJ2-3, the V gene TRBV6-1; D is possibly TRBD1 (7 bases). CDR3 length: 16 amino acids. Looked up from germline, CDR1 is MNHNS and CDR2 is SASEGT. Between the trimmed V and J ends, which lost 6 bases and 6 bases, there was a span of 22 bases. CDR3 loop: CASSSPRGAAEDTQYF. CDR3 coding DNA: TGTGCCAGCAGCTCGCCCAGGGGGGCGGCCGAGGATACGCAGTATTTT.

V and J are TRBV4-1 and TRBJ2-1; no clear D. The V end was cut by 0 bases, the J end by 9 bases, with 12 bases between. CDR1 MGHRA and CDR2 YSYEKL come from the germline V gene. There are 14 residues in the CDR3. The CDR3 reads CASSQDVDVSEQFF. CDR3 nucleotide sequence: TGCGCCAGCAGCCAAGACGTAGATGTTAGTGAGCAGTTCTTC.

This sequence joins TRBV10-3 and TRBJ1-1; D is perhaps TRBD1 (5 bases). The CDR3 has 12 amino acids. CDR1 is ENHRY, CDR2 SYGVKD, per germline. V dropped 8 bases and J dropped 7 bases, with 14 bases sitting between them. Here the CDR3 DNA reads TGTGCCATCCGGGATAAAGACAGTGAAGCTTTCTTT. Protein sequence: CAIRDKDSEAFF.

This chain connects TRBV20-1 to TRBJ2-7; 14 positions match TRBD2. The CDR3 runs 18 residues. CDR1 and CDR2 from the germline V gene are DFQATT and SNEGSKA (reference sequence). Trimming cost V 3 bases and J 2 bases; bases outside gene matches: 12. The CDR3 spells CSARALSGTSGRPYEQYF. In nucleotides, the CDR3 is TGCAGTGCTAGGGCGCTCTCCGGGACTAGCGGGAGACCCTACGAGCAGTACTTC.

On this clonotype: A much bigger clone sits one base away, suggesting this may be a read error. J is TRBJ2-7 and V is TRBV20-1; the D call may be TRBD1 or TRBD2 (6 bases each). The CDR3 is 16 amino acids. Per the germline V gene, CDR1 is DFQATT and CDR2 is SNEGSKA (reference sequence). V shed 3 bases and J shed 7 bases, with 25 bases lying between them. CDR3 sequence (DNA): TGCAGTGCTAGTGACGCTTCGGGGGCAGGCTACAATGAGCAGTACTTC. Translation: CSASDASGAGYNEQYF.

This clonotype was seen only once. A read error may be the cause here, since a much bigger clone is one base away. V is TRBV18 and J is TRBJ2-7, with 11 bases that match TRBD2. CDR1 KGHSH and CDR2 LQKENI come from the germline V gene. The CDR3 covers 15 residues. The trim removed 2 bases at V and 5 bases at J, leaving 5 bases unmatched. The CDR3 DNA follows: TGTGCCAGCTCACCATCTAGCGGGAGGACCCACGAGCAGTACTTC. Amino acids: CASSPSSGRTHEQYF.

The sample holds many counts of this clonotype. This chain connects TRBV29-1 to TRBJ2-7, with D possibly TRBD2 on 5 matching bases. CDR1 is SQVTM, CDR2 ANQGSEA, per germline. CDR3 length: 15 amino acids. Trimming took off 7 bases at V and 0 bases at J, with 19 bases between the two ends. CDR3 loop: CSAAGGITPSYEQYF. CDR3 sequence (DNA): TGCAGCGCCGCCGGAGGCATTACCCCCTCCTACGAGCAGTACTTC.

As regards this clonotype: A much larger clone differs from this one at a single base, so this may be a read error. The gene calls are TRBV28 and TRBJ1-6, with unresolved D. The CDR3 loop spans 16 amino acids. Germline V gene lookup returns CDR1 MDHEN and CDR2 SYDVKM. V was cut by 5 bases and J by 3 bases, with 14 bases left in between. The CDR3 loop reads CASSPRISYYNSPLHF. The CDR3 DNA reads TGTGCCAGCAGTCCCCGAATTAGCTACTATAATTCACCCCTCCACTTT.

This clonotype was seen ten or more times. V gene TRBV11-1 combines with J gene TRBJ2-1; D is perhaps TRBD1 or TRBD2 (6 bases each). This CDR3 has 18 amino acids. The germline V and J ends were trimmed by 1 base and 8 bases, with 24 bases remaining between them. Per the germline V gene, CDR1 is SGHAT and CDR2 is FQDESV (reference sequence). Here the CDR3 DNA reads TGTGCCAGCAGCTTAGTCGGACAGCACCTTGGGGGGAGGTATGAGCAGTTCTTC. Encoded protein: CASSLVGQHLGGRYEQFF.

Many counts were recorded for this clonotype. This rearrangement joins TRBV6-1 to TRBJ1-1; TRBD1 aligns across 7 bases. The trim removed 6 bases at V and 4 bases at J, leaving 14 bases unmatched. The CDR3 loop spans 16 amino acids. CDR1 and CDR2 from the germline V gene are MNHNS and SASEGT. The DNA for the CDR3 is TGTGCCAGCAGCTCTCCCTCGACAGGGAGGGTCACTGAAGCTTTCTTT. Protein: CASSSPSTGRVTEAFF.